The clone carrying this T cell receptor (beta chain) occurred a few times. Its antigen is unidentified. These data come from a study of early T cells in non-severe SARS-CoV-2 infection. Across the study: Bulk RNA taken from unsorted whole blood was sequenced, leaving chains unpaired.

Researchers tagged individual cDNA molecules with unique molecular identifiers. MiXCR was run by TCRdb on the 5' RACE reads, yielding one entry per CDR3 protein. Here the sample spans 70,000 to 90,000 distinct CDR3 sequences, 15% to 18% being singletons. Study results and caveats: Private and CD4 specificities were missed by VDJdb matching, skewed to anti-spike CD8.

CDR1 and CDR2 from the germline V gene are SGHVS and FQNEAQ. Trimming removed 6 bases from V and 6 bases from J; junction bases left unmatched: 8. CDR3 length: 15 amino acids. The sample taken for sequencing was whole blood. This sequence joins TRBV7-8 and TRBJ2-1; 10 nucleotides match TRBD1. The clonotype originates from an adult who was a healthcare worker with PCR-confirmed SARS-CoV-2 infection or an uninfected control (not recorded which). Written as DNA, the CDR3 is TGTGCCAGCAGATCCCGCCGGGACAGGGGCAATGAGCAGTTCTTC. It encodes CASRSRRDRGNEQFF.